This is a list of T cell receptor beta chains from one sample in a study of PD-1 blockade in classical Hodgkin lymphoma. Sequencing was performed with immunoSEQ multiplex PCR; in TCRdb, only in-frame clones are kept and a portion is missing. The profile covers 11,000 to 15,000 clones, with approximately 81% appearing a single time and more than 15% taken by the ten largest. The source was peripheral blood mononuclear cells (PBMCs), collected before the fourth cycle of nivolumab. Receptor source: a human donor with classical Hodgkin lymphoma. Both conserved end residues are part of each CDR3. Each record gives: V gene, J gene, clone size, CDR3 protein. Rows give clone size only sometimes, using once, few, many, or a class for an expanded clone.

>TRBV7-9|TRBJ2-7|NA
CASSALQGYEQYF
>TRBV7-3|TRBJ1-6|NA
CASSSPGGPLHF
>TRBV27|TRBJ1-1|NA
CASSWTSGNTEAFF
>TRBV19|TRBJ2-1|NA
CASSLTSGTNEQFF
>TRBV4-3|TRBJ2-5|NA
CASSQGARGPGETQYF
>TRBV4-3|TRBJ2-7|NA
CASSQETGQGVEQYF
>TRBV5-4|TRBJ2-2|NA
CASSSRGTNTGELFF
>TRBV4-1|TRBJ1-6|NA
CASSQEVDYYNSPLHF
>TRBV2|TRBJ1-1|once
CAKKFPNTEAFF
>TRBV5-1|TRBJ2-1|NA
CASSLYLSGGAGNEQFF
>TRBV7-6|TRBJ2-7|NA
CASSSTGGSSYEQYF
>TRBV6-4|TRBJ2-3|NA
CASSDGTSLSTDTQYF
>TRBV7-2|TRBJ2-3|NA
CASSLAQSTDTQYF
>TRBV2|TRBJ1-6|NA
CASAPGQGNSPLHF
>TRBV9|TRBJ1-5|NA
CASSVAAGNDQPQHF
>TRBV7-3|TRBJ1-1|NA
CASSRDRGKAFF
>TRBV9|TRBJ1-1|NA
CASSATDRGYTEAFF
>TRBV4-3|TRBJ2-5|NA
CASSQGAPGGGETQYF
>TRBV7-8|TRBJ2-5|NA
CASSRPVQPKGETQYF
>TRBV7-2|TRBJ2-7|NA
CASSFFGNSYEQYF
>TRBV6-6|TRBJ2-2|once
CASSDVAGGRGELFF
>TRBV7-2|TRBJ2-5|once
CASKISPGGAETQYF